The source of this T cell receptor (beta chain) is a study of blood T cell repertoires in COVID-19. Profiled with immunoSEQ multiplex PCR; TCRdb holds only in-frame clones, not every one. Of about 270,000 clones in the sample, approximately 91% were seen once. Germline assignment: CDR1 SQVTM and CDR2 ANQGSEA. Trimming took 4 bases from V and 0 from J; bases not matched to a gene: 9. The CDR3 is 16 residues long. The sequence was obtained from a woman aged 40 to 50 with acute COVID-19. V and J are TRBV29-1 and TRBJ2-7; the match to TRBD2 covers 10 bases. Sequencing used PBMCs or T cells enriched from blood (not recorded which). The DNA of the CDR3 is TGCAGCGTTGGGGGTAGCGGGGGGTCCAGCTCCTACGAGCAGTACTTC. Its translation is CSVGGSGGSSSYEQYF.